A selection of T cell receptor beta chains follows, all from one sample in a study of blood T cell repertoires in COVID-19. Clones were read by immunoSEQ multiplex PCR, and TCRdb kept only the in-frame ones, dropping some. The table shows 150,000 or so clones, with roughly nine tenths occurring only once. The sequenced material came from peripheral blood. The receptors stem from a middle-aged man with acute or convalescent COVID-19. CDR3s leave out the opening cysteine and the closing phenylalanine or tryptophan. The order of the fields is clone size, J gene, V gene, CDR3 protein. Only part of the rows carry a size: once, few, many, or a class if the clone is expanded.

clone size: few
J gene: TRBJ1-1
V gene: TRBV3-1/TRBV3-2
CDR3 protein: ASSQEGQTEAF

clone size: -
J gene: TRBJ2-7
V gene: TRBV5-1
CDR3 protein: ASSLYAGTYEQY

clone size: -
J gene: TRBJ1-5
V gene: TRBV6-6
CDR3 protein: ASSYSNVRAGQPQH

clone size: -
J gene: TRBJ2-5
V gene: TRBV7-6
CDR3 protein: ASSLETSGQETQY

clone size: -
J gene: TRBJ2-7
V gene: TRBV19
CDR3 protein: ASRLAPTYEQY

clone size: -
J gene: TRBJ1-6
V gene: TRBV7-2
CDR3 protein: ASSIDRGISPLH

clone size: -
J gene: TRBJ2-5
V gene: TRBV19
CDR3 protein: ASSSSGGETQY

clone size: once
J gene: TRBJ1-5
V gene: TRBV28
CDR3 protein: ASSKRTGSGQPQH

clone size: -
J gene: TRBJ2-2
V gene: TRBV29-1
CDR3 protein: SVELGNTGELF

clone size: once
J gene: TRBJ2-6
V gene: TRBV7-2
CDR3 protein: ASSLAEGVSGANVLT

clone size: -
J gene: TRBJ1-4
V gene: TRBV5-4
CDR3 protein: ASSLTLGDEKLF

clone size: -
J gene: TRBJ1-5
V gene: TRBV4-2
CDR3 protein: ASSPGMHGQGGQPQH

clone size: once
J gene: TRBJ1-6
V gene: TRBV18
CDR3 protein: ASSPDRGLSYNSPLH

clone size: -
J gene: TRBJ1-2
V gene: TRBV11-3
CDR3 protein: ASSSGRPPRDSSNYGYT

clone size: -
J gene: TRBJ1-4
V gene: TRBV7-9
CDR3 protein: ASSLTAGLF

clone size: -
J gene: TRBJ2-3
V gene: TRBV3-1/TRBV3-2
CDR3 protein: ASSLSGLAPADTQY

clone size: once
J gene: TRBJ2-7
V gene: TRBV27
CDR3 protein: ASSRDTRRGSYEQY

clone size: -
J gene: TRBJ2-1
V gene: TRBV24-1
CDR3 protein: ATSDWDREQF

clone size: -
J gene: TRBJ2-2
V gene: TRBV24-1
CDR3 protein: ATSDSQGPNTGELF

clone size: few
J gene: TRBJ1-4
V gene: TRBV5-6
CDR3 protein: ASSLVQNEKLF

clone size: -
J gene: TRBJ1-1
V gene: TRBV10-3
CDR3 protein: AISGAQNTEAF

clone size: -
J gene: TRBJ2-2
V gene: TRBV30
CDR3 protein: AWSSREGANTGELF

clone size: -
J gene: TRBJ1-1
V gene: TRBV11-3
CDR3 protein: ASSLEGDTEAF

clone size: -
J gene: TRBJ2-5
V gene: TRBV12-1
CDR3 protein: ASSFALGPQETQY

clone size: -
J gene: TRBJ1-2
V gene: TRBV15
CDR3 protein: ATSREGGNGNYGYT

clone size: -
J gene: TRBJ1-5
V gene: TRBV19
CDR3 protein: ASSPPGGVYSNQPQH

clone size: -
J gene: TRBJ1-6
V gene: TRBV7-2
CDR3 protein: ASSPGQVNSPLH

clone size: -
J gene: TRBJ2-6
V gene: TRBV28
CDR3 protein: ASMSGSEGANVLT

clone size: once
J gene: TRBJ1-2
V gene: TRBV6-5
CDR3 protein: ASSSSTGGYGYT

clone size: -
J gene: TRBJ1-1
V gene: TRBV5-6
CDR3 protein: ASRPQGLNTEAF